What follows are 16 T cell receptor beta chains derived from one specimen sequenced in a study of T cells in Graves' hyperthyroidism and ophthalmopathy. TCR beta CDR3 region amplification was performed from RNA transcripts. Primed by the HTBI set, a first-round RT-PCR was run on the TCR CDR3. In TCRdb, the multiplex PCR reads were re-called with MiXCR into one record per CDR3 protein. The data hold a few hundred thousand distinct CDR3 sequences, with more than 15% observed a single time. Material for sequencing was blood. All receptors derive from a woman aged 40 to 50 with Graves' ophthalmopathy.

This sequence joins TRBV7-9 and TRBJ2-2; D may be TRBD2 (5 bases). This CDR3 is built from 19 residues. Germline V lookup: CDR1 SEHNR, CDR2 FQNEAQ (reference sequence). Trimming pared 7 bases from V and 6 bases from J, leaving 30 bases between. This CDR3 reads CASIKWRLLDGLFSGELFF. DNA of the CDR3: TGTGCCAGCATTAAATGGAGACTACTAGACGGGCTTTTTTCCGGGGAGCTGTTTTTT.

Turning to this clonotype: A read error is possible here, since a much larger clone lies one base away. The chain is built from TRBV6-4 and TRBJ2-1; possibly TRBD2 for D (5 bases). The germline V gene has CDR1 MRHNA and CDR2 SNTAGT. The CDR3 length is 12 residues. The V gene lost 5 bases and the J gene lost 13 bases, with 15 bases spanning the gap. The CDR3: CASSYREQGQFF. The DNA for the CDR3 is TGTGCCAGCAGTTACCGGGAACAAGGCCAGTTCTTC.

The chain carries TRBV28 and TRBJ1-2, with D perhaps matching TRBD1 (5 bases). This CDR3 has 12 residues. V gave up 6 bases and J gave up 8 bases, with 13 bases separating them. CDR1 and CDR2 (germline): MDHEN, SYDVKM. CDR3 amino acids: CASRAGPRGYTF. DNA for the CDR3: TGTGCCAGCAGGGCGGGACCGCGAGGCTACACCTTC.

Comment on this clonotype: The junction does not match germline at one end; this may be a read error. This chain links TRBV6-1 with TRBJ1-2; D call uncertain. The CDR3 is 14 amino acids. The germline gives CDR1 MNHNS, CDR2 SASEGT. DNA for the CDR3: TGTGCCATCAGTGAGGTGCTTCCTAACTATGGCTACACCTTC. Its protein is CAISEVLPNYGYTF.

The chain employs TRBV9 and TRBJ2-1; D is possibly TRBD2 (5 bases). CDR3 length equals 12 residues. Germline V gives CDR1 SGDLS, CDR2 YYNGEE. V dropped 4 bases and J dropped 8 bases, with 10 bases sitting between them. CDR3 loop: CASSLNGDEQFF. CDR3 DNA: TGTGCCAGCAGCCTAAACGGGGATGAGCAGTTCTTC.

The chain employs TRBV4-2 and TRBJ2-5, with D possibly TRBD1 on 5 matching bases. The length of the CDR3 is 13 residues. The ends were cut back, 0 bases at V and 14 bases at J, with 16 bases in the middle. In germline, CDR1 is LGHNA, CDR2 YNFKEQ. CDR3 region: CASSQDQGTGRYF. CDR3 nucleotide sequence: TGTGCCAGCAGCCAAGATCAGGGAACTGGTCGTTACTTC.

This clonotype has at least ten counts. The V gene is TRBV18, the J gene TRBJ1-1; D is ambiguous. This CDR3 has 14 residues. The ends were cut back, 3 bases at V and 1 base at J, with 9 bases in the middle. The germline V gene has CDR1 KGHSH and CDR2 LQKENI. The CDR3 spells CASSPTLTNTEAFF. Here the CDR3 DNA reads TGTGCCAGCTCACCGACACTGACGAACACTGAAGCTTTCTTT.

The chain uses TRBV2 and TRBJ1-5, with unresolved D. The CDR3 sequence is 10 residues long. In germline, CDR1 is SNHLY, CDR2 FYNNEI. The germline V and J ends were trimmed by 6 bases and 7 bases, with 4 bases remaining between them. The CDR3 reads CASRGQPQHF. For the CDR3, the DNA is TGTGCCAGCAGGGGACAGCCCCAGCATTTT.

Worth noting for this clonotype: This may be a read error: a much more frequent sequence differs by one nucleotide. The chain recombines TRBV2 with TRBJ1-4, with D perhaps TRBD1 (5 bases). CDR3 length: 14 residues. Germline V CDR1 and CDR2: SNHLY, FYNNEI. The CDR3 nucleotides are TGTGCCAGCAGTGCGGGACGGGTTCTTGAAGAACTGTTTTTT. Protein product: CASSAGRVLEELFF.

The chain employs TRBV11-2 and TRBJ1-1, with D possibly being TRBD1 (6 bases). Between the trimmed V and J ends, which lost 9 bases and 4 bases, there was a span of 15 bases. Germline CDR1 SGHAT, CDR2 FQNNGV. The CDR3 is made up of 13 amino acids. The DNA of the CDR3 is TGTGCCAGTAGTATAGGACAGCGCACTGAAGCTTTCTTT. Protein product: CASSIGQRTEAFF.

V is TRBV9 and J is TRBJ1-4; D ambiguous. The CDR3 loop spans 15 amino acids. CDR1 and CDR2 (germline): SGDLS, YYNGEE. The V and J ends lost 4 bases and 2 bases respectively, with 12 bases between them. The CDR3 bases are TGTGCCAGCAGCCTCGATCTCAGGACTAATGAAAAACTGTTTTTT. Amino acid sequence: CASSLDLRTNEKLFF.

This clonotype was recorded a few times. CDR3 protein: CASSESRAGGNEQFF. DNA for the CDR3: TGTGCCAGCAGTGAGTCCCGGGCGGGGGGCAATGAGCAGTTCTTC. This chain uses TRBV6-4 with TRBJ2-1, with 8 bases lining up with TRBD2. J lost 6 bases, V lost 3 bases, and 7 bases had no gene match. Germline CDR1 and CDR2: MRHNA and SNTAGT. The CDR3 loop spans 15 amino acids.

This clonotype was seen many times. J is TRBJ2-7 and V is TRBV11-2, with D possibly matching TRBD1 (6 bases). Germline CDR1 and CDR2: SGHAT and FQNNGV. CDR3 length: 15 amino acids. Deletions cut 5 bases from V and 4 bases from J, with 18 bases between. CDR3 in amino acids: CASSPIQGAQYEQYF. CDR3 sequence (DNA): TGTGCCAGCAGCCCAATACAGGGAGCACAGTACGAGCAGTACTTC.

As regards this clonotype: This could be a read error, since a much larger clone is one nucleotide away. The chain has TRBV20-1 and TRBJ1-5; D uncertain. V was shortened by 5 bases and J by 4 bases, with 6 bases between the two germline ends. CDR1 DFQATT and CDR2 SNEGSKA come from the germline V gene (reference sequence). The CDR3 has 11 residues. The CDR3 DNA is TGCAGTGCTGAGATGAATCAGCCCCAGCATTTT. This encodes CSAEMNQPQHF.

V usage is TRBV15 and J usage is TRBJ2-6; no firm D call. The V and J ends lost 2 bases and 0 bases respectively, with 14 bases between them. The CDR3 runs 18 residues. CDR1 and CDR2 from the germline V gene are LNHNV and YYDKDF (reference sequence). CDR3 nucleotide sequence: TGTGCCACCAGCAGATCTCTACGGGTCATCTCTGGGGCCAACGTCCTGACTTTC. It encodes CATSRSLRVISGANVLTF. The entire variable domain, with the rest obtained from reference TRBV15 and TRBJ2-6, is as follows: DAMVIQNPRYQVTQFGKPVTLSCSQTLNHNVMYWYQQKSSQAPKLLFHYYDKDFNNEADTPDNFQSRRPNTSFCFLDIRSPGLGDTAMYLCATSRSLRVISGANVLTFGAGSRLTVL.

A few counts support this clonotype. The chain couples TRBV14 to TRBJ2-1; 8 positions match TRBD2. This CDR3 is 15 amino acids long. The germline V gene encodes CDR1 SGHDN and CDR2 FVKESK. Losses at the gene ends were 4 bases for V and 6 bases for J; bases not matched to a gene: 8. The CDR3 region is CASSPRTSRTNEQFF. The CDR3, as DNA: TGTGCCAGCAGCCCCCGGACTAGCAGGACCAATGAGCAGTTCTTC.